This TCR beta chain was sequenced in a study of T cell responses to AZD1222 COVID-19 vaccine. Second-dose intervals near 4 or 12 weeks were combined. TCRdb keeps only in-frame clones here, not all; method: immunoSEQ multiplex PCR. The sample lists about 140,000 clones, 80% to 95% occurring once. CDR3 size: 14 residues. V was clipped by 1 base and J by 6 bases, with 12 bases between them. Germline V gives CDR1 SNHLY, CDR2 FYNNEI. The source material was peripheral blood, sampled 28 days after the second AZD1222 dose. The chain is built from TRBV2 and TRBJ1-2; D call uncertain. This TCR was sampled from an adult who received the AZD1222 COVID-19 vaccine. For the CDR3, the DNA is TGTGCCAGCAGTGAAGGAGAGGGTTTGGATGGCTACACCTTC. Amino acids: CASSEGEGLDGYTF.